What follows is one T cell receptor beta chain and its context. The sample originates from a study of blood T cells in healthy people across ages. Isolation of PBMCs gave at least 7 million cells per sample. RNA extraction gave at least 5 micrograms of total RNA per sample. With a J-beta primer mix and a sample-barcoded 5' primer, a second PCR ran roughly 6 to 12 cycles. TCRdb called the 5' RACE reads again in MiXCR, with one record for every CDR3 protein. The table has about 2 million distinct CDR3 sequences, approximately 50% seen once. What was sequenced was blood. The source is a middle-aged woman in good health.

CDR3 nucleotides: TGCGCCAGCTCCCTCTCACTAGCCCCTGGGAGAGAGACCCAGTACTTC. This encodes CASSLSLAPGRETQYF. This chain links TRBV5-1 with TRBJ2-7, with D possibly TRBD2 on 6 matching bases. The DNA end is a closer match to TRBJ2-5, so the J assignment may be wrong. The CDR3 contains 16 residues. CDR1 is SGHRS and CDR2 is YFSETQ in the germline V gene.